This TCR beta chain was obtained from a study of CD8+CD57+ T cells in acquired aplastic anemia. Ten or more counts support this clonotype. The template used for profiling TCR beta VDJ and CDR3 was genomic DNA. MiXCR, applied by TCRdb to the reads, yields one record per CDR3 protein. The sample carries under 500,000 distinct CDR3 sequences, less than 35% recorded once. Sequencing involved patients with CD8+CD57+ cell expansion previously shown by flow cytometry. Each of the patients presented with severe acquired aplastic anemia. Therapy had not been given to patients before blood sampling. The V and J ends lost 3 bases and 6 bases respectively, with 8 bases between them. The CDR3 covers 13 residues. Germline V gene data show CDR1 as ENHRY and CDR2 as SYGVKD.

The sequence was obtained from a human donor with aplastic anemia. Sequenced input: sorted CD4+, CD8+, or CD8+CD57+ T cells (not recorded which) from PBMCs. The chain recombines TRBV10-3 with TRBJ1-4; the D gene is possibly TRBD1 (5 bases). CDR3 sequence (DNA): TGTGCCATCAGTGACAGGGCTTATGAAAAACTGTTTTTT. This translates into CAISDRAYEKLFF.